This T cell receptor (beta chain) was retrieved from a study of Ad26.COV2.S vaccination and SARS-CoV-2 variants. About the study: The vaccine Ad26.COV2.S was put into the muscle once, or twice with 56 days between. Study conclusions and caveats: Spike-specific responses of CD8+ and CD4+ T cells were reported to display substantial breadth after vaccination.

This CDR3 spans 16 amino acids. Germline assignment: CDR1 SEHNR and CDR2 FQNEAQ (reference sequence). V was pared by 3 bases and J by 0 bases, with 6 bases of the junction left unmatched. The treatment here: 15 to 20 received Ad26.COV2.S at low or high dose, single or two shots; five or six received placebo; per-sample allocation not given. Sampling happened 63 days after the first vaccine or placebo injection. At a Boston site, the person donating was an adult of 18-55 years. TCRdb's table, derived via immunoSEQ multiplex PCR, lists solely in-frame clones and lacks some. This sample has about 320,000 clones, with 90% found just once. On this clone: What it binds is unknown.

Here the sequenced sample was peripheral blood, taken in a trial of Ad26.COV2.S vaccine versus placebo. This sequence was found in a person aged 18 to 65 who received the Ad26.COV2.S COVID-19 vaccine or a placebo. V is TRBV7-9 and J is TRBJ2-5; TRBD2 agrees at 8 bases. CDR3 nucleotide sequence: TGTGCCAGCAGCTTGGCCAGCGGGGGTAACCAAGAGACCCAGTACTTC. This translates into CASSLASGGNQETQYF.